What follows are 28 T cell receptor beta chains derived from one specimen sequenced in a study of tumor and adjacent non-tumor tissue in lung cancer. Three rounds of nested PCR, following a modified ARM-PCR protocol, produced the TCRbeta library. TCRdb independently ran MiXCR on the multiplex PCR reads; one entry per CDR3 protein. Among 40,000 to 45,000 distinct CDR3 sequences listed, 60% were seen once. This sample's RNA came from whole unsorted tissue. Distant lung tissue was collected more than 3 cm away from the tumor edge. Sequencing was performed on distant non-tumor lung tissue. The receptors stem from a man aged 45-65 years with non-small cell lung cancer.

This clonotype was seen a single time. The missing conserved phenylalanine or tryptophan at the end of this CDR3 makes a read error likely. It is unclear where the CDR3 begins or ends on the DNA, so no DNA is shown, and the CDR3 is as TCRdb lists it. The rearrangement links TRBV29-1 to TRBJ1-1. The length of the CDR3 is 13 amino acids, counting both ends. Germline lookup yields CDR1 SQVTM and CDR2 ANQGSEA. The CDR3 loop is CSVKRAMNTEVFI.

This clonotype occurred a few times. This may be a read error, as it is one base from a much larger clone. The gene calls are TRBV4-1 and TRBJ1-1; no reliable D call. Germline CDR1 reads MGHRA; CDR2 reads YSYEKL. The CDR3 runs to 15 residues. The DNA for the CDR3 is TGCGTCAGCAGCCAAGATGGTAGAGTCGGGTCTGGAGCTTTCTTT. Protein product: CVSSQDGRVGSGAFF.

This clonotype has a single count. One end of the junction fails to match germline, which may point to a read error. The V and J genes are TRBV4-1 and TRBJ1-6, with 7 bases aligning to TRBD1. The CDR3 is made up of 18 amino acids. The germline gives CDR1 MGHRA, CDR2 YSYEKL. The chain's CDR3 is CASSQAPLLPGQNSPLHF. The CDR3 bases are TGTGCCAGCAGCCAAGCTCCCCTGCTTCCGGGACAGAATTCACCCCTCCACTTT.

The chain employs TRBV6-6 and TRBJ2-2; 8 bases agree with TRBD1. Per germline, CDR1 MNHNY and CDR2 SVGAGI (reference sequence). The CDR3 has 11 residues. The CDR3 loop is CDRGSPRELFF. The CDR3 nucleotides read TGTGACAGGGGGAGCCCCAGGGAGCTGTTTTTT.

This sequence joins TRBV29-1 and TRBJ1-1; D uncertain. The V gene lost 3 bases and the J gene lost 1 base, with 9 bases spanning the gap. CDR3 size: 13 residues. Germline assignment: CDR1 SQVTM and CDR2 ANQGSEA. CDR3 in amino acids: CSVDAVRNTEAFF. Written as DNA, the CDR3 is TGCAGCGTTGATGCAGTGCGGAACACTGAAGCTTTCTTT.

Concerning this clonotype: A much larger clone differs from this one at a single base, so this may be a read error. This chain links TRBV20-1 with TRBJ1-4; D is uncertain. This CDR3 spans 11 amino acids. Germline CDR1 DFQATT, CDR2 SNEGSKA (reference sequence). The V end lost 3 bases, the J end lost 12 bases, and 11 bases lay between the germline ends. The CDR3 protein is CSAREGEELFF. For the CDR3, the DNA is TGCAGTGCTAGGGAGGGCGAAGAACTGTTTTTT.

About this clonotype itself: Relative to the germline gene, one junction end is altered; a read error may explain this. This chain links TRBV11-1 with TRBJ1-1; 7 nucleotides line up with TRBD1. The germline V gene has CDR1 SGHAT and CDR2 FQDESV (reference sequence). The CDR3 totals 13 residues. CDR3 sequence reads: CDSSPGTEDEAFF. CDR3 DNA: TGTGACAGCAGCCCCGGGACAGAGGACGAAGCTTTCTTT.

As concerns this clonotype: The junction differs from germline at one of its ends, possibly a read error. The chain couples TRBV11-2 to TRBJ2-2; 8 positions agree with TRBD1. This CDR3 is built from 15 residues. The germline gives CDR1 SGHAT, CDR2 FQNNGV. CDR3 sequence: CTSSLRQGNIGELFF. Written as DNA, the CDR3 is TGTACCAGCAGCTTAAGACAGGGGAACATCGGGGAGCTGTTTTTT.

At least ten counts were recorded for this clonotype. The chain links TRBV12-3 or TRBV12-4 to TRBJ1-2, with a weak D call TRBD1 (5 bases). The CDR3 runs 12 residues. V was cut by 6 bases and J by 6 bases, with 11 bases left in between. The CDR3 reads CASSRTRDGYTF. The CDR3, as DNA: TGTGCCAGCAGCCGGACAAGGGATGGCTACACCTTC.

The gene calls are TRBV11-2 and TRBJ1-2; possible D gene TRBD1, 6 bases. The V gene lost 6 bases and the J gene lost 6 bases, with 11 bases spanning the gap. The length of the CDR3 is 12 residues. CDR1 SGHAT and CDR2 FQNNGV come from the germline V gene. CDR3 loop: CASSSDRHGYTF. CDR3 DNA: TGTGCCAGCAGTAGTGACAGGCATGGCTACACCTTC.

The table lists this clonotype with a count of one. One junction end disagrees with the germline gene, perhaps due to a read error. This chain's CDR3 is CVSSLSRDGVYGYAF. The DNA for the CDR3 is TGTGTCAGCAGCTTAAGCAGGGATGGGGTGTATGGCTACGCCTTC. The genes are TRBV11-2 and TRBJ1-2, with D possibly TRBD1 on 5 matching bases. CDR3 length equals 15 residues. Germline loops: CDR1 SGHAT, CDR2 FQNNGV. Complete variable domain (other parts from reference TRBV11-2 and TRBJ1-2): EAGVAQSPRYKIIEKRQSVAFWCNPISGHATLYWYQQILGQGPKLLIQFQNNGVVDDSQLPKDRFSAERLKGVDSTLKIQPAKLEDSAVYLCVSSLSRDGVYGYAFGSGTRLTVV.

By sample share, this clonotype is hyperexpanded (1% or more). The CDR3 coding sequence is TGTGCCAGCAGTCCTAGATCCTACGAGCAGTACTTC. This translates into CASSPRSYEQYF. The V call is TRBV6-1, the J call TRBJ2-7; D is uncertain. V dropped 5 bases and J dropped 1 base, with 6 bases sitting between them. Per the germline V gene, CDR1 is MNHNS and CDR2 is SASEGT. The CDR3 is 12 amino acids.

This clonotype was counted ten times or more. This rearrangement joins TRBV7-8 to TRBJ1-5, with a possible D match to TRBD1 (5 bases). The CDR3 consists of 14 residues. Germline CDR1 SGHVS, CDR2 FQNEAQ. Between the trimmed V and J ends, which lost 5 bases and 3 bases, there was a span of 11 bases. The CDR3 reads CASSARDDNQPQHF. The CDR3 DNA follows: TGTGCCAGCAGCGCCCGGGACGACAATCAGCCCCAGCATTTT.

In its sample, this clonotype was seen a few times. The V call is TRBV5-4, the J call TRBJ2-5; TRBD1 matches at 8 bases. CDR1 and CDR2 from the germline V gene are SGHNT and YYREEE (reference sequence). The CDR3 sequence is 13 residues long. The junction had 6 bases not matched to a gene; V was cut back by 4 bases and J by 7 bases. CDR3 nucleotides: TGTGCCAGCAGCCAGGGACAGGAGGGGACCCAGTACTTC. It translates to CASSQGQEGTQYF.

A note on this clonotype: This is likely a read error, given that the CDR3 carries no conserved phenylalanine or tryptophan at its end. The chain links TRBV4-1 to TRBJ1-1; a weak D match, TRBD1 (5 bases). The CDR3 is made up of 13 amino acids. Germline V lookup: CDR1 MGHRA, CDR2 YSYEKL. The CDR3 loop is CASSQDRRGRAFL. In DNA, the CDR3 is TGCGCCAGCAGTCAAGATAGAAGGGGACGAGCTTTCTTG.

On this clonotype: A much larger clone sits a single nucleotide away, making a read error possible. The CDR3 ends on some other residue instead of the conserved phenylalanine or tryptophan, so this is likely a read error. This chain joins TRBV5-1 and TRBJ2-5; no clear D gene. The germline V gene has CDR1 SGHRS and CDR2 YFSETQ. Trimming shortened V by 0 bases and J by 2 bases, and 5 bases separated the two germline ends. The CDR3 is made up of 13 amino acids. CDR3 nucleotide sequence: TGCGCCAGCAGCTTGGGAGATCAAGAGACCCAGTACTAC. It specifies CASSLGDQETQYY.

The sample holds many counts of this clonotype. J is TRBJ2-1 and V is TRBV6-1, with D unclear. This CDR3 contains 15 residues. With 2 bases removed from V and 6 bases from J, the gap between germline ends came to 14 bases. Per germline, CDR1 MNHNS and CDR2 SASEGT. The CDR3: CASSEPYWVGNEQFF. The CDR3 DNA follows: TGTGCCAGCAGTGAACCCTATTGGGTGGGCAATGAGCAGTTCTTC.

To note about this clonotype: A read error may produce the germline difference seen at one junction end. The chain's CDR3 is CATHLGLLAGGSTDTQYF. CDR3 sequence (DNA): TGTGCCACCCATCTCGGCCTACTAGCGGGAGGATCCACAGATACACAGTATTTT. The rearrangement uses TRBV10-3 and TRBJ2-3, with 12 nucleotides matching TRBD2. CDR3 size: 18 residues. CDR1 is ENHRY and CDR2 is SYGVKD in the germline V gene.

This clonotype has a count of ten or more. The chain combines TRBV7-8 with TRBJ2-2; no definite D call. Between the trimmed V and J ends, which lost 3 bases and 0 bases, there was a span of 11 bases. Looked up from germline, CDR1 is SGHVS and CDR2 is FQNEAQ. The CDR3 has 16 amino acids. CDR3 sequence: CASSFAESPNTGELFF. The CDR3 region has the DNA TGTGCCAGCAGCTTCGCCGAGAGTCCGAACACCGGGGAGCTGTTTTTT. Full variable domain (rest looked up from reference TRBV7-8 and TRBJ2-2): GAGVSQSPRYKVAKRGQDVALRCDPISGHVSLFWYQQALGQGPEFLTYFQNEAQLDKSGLPSDRFFAERPEGSVSTLKIQRTQQEDSAVYLCASSFAESPNTGELFFGEGSRLTVL.

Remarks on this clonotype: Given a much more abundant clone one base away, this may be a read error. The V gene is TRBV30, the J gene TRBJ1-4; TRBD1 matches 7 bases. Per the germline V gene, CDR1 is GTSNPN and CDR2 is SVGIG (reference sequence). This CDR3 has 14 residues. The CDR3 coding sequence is TGTGTCTGGAGTCCGACAGGGTTAGGTGAAAAACTGTTTTTT. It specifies CVWSPTGLGEKLFF.

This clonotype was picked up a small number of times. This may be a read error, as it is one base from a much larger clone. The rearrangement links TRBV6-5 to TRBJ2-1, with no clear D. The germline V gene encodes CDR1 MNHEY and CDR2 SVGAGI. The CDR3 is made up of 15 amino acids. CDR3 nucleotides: TGTACCAGCAGAGATTACTCCTCCCTGAGGAATGAGCAGTTCTTC. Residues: CTSRDYSSLRNEQFF.

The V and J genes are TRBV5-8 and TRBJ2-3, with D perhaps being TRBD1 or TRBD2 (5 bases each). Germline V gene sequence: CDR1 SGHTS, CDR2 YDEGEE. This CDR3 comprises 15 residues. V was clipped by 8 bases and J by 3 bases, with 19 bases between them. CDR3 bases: TGTGCCAGTAGTAGAGACGGGGCTAGAACAGATACGCAGTATTTT. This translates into CASSRDGARTDTQYF.

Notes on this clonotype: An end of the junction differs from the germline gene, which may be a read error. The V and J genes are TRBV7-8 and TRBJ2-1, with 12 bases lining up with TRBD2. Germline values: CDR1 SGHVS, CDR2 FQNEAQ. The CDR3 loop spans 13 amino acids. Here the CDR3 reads CVSSYLAGGGQFF. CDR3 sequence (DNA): TGTGTCAGCAGCTATCTAGCGGGAGGGGGTCAGTTCTTC.

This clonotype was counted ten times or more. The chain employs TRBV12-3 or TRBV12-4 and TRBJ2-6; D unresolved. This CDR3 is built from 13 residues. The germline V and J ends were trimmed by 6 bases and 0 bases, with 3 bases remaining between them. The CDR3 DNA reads TGTGCCAGCAGCCTCTCTGGGGCCAACGTCCTGACTTTC. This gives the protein CASSLSGANVLTF.

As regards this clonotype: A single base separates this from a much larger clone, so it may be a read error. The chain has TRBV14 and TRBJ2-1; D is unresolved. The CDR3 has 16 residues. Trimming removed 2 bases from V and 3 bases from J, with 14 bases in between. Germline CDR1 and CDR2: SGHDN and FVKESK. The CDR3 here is CASSQSRSRLYNEQFF. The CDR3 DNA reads TGTGCCAGCAGCCAAAGCAGGAGCAGGCTCTACAATGAGCAGTTCTTC. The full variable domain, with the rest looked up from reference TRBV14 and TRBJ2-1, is EAGVTQFPSHSVIEKGQTVTLRCDPISGHDNLYWYRRVMGKEIKFLLHFVKESKQDESGMPNNRFLAERTGGTYSTLKVQPAELEDSGVYFCASSQSRSRLYNEQFFGPGTRLTVL.

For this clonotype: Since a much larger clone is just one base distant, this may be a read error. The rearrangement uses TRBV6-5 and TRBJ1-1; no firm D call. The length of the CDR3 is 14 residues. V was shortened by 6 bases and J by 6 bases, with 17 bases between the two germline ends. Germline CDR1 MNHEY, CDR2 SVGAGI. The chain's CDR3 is CASSGRSSVSEAFF. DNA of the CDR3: TGTGCCAGCAGCGGACGGAGCTCGGTCTCTGAAGCTTTCTTT.

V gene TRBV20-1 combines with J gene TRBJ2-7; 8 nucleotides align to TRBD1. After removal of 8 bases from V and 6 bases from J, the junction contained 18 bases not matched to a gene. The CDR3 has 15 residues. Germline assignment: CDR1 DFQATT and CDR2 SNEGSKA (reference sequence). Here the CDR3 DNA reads TGCAGTACTACAAATCGACAGGGGAACACCTGCGAGCAGTACTTC. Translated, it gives CSTTNRQGNTCEQYF.

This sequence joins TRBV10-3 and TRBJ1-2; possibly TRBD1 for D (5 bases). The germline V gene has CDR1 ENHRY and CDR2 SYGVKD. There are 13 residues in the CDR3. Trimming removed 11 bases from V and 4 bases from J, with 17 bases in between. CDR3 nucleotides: TGTGCCTCCCTGGCGGGGCAGAGCTATGGCTACACCTTC. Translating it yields CASLAGQSYGYTF.